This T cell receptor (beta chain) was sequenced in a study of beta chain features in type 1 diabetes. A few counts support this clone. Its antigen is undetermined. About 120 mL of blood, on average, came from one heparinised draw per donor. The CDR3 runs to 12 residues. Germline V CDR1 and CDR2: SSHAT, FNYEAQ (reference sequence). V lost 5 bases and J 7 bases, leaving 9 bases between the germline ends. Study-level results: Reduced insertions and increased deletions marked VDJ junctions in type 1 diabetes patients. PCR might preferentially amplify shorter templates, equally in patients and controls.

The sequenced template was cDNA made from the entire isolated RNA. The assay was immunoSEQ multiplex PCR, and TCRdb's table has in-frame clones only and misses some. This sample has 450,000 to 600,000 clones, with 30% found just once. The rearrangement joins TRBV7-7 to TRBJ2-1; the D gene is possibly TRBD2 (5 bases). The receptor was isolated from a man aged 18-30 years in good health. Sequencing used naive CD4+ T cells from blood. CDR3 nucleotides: TGTGCCAGCAGCGGACTCGAGAATGAGCAGTTCTTC. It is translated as CASSGLENEQFF.